Listed here are 31 T cell receptor beta chains from one sample, sequenced in a study of blood T cell repertoires in COVID-19. Profiling relied on immunoSEQ multiplex PCR, and the TCRdb table lists in-frame clones only, not all of them. Of 59,000 or so clones detected, around 79% appear once; the ten largest clones hold roughly 18%. Sequencing was carried out using peripheral blood. These receptors all come from a woman in her 50s with active or convalescent COVID-19.

In this sample, this clone turned up a few times. V is TRBV5-4 and J is TRBJ2-2, with D uncertain. This CDR3 spans 13 amino acids. From germline, CDR1 is SGHNT and CDR2 YYREEE (reference sequence). V gave up 1 base and J gave up 6 bases, with 7 bases separating them. In DNA form, the CDR3 reads TGTGCCAGCAGCTTGTGGTCAGCCGGGGAGCTGTTTTTT. This codes for CASSLWSAGELFF.

Only a few counts were recorded for this clone. The chain couples TRBV7-9 to TRBJ2-5; perhaps TRBD1 as D (6 bases). V dropped 7 bases and J dropped 5 bases, with 17 bases sitting between them. This CDR3 comprises 14 residues. From germline, CDR1 is SEHNR and CDR2 FQNEAQ (reference sequence). The DNA of the CDR3 is TGTGCCAGCACCCTTAGAAGCACAGGGGAGACCCAGTACTTC. This gives the protein CASTLRSTGETQYF.

The V and J genes are TRBV18 and TRBJ1-4, with a possible D match to TRBD1 (6 bases). V lost 1 base and J 0 bases, leaving 6 bases between the germline ends. Germline CDR1 is KGHSH and CDR2 is LQKENI. CDR3 length: 15 amino acids. The CDR3 DNA is TGTGCCAGCTCACCACGGACAGCAACTAATGAAAAACTGTTTTTT. It encodes CASSPRTATNEKLFF.

This clone has only one observation. The chain employs TRBV5-1 and TRBJ2-1, with D possibly being TRBD2 (5 bases). The CDR3 has 14 amino acids. V lost 2 bases, J lost 8 bases, and 14 bases lay in between. CDR1 is SGHRS, CDR2 YFSETQ, per germline. CDR3 sequence (DNA): TGCGCCAGCAGCTTAGAAAGGACTCTCGATGAGCAGTTCTTC. Protein: CASSLERTLDEQFF.

V gene TRBV3-1 (or the pseudogene TRBV3-2) combines with J gene TRBJ2-7; 8 bases match TRBD2. The CDR3 sequence is 15 residues long. CDR1 and CDR2 from the germline V gene are LGHDT and YNNKEL (reference sequence). Trimming took 4 bases from V and 6 from J; bases not matched to a gene: 11. In DNA form, the CDR3 reads TGTGCCAGCAGCCCAGGGACTAGTATGTGGAGCGAGCAGTACTTC. This translates into CASSPGTSMWSEQYF.

This chain connects TRBV29-1 to TRBJ1-4; D remains ambiguous. This CDR3 has 12 amino acids. Germline CDR1 is SQVTM and CDR2 is ANQGSEA. V lost 4 bases and J lost 5, with 8 bases in between. CDR3 DNA sequence: TGCAGCGTTGGAGGGTGGAATGAAAAACTGTTTTTT. It yields the protein CSVGGWNEKLFF.

The chain is built from TRBV11-2 and TRBJ2-5; TRBD2 matches 8 bases. CDR3 length equals 16 residues. V lost 5 bases to trimming and J lost 4 bases; unmatched junction nucleotides: 12. CDR1 and CDR2 from the germline V gene are SGHAT and FQNNGV. The CDR3 protein is CASSTGVAGSRETQYF. The CDR3 DNA reads as TGTGCCAGCAGCACCGGGGTAGCGGGATCGCGAGAGACCCAGTACTTC.

This clone showed up many times. This chain uses TRBV2 with TRBJ2-1; TRBD2 matches at 9 bases. The CDR3 spans 17 residues. CDR1 and CDR2 (germline): SNHLY, FYNNEI. Losses at the gene ends were 2 bases for V and 6 bases for J; bases not matched to a gene: 11. CDR3 amino acids: CASSELRASGKGNEQFF. The CDR3 DNA sequence: TGTGCCAGCAGTGAACTCAGGGCTAGCGGGAAAGGCAATGAGCAGTTCTTC. Using reference TRBV2 and TRBJ2-1 for the parts outside the CDR3, the full variable domain is EPEVTQTPSHQVTQMGQEVILRCVPISNHLYFYWYRQILGQKVEFLVSFYNNEISEKSEIFDDQFSVERPDGSNFTLKIRSTKLEDSAMYFCASSELRASGKGNEQFFGPGTRLTVL.

The chain is built from TRBV2 and TRBJ1-2; D remains unclear. Germline assignment: CDR1 SNHLY and CDR2 FYNNEI. The CDR3 covers 13 residues. The V end was cut by 2 bases, the J end by 2 bases, with 6 bases between. The CDR3 coding sequence is TGTGCCAGCAGTGAAACCGGGAACTATGGCTACACCTTC. Its translation is CASSETGNYGYTF.

CDR3 residues: CASSFLNEKLFF. The CDR3 bases are TGTGCCAGCAGTTTCTTAAATGAAAAACTGTTTTTT. The chain couples TRBV6-5 to TRBJ1-4; D gene ambiguous. V was clipped by 4 bases and J by 5 bases, with 5 bases between them. In germline, CDR1 is MNHEY, CDR2 SVGAGI. CDR3 size: 12 residues.

This clone was observed once. V gene TRBV15 combines with J gene TRBJ2-1; D gene unclear. CDR3 length: 11 amino acids. The germline CDR1 and CDR2 sequences are LNHNV and YYDKDF (reference sequence). V shed 8 bases and J shed 6 bases, with 8 bases lying between them. The CDR3 sequence is CATLSGNEQFF. The CDR3 DNA sequence: TGTGCCACCCTCTCGGGCAATGAGCAGTTCTTC.

J is TRBJ1-2 and V is TRBV6-4; D possibly corresponds to TRBD1 (5 bases). From germline, CDR1 is MRHNA and CDR2 SNTAGT. Trimming removed 6 bases at V and 6 bases at J, with 14 bases between. CDR3 length equals 13 residues. CDR3 coding DNA: TGTGCCAGCAGAAAGCACGGAGGGGATGGCTACACCTTC. Translation: CASRKHGGDGYTF.

V and J are TRBV3-1 (or the pseudogene TRBV3-2) and TRBJ2-3, with D possibly being TRBD1 (7 bases). V lost 0 bases and J lost 6, with 13 bases in between. There are 15 residues in the CDR3. Germline V gives CDR1 LGHDT, CDR2 YNNKEL (reference sequence). The CDR3 DNA is TGTGCCAGCAGCCAAGACCCAGGGGGGACGGATACGCAGTATTTT. Residues: CASSQDPGGTDTQYF.

The genes are TRBV29-1 and TRBJ2-1; 11 bases match TRBD2. Germline V lookup: CDR1 SQVTM, CDR2 ANQGSEA. V dropped 4 bases and J dropped 2; count of bases not matched to a gene: 4. The CDR3 consists of 15 residues. CDR3 in amino acids: CSVVRLAGPYNEQFF. The CDR3 region has the DNA TGCAGCGTTGTAAGACTAGCGGGACCCTACAATGAGCAGTTCTTC.

This chain joins TRBV7-2 and TRBJ2-5; D is ambiguous. From germline, CDR1 is SGHTA and CDR2 FQGNSA. The CDR3 consists of 12 residues. The V and J ends lost 5 bases and 5 bases respectively, with 9 bases between them. CDR3 in DNA: TGTGCCAGCAGCCCAGTTACGGAGACCCAGTACTTC. Translation: CASSPVTETQYF.

The V call is TRBV27, the J call TRBJ2-3; 10 nucleotides align to TRBD2. J lost 2 bases, V lost 0 bases, and 8 bases had no gene match. Germline loops: CDR1 MNHEY, CDR2 SMNVEV (reference sequence). The CDR3 length is 18 residues. The CDR3 bases are TGTGCCAGCAGTTTATCGGCTGGGCTAGCGGGAGACACAGATACGCAGTATTTT. Amino acid sequence: CASSLSAGLAGDTDTQYF.

The V call is TRBV9, the J call TRBJ1-1, with TRBD1 as a possible D gene (6 bases). Germline loops: CDR1 SGDLS, CDR2 YYNGEE. Trimming removed 0 bases from V and 3 bases from J, with 18 bases in between. This CDR3 is built from 17 residues. The CDR3 sequence: CASSVGGQGPFDTEAFF. The CDR3 DNA reads TGTGCCAGCAGCGTAGGAGGGCAGGGGCCCTTTGACACTGAAGCTTTCTTT. The full variable domain, its missing parts supplied by reference TRBV9 and TRBJ1-1, is DSGVTQTPKHLITATGQRVTLRCSPRSGDLSVYWYQQSLDQGLQFLIQYYNGEERAKGNILERFSAQQFPDLHSELNLSSLELGDSALYFCASSVGGQGPFDTEAFFGQGTRLTVV.

This chain uses TRBV4-2 with TRBJ2-1, with D possibly being TRBD1 (5 bases). With 0 bases removed from V and 8 bases from J, the gap between germline ends came to 11 bases. Germline CDR1 and CDR2: LGHNA and YNFKEQ. The CDR3 covers 14 residues. CDR3 sequence (DNA): TGTGCCAGCAGCCAAGATCGAATAGGGGATGAGCAGTTCTTC. Its translation: CASSQDRIGDEQFF.

J is TRBJ2-7 and V is TRBV30; 9 nucleotides match TRBD2. The CDR3 sequence is 15 residues long. V trimming: 1 base; J trimming: 2 bases; junction bases outside the gene matches: 6. Germline V gives CDR1 GTSNPN, CDR2 SVGIG (reference sequence). Here the CDR3 reads CAWSGRGGRAYEQYF. The CDR3 region has the DNA TGTGCCTGGAGTGGTCGCGGCGGGAGGGCCTACGAGCAGTACTTC.

This chain uses TRBV7-2 with TRBJ2-1; 10 bases map to TRBD2. The CDR3 is 16 amino acids. Per the germline V gene, CDR1 is SGHTA and CDR2 is FQGNSA. V lost 1 base and J lost 7; bases outside the gene matches: 7. The CDR3 DNA reads as TGTGCCAGCAGCTTAGGCCTCCTAGCGGGGGCGAATGAGCAGTTCTTC. Amino acids: CASSLGLLAGANEQFF.

This clone has only a few counts. The chain has TRBV10-3 and TRBJ2-2; D might be TRBD1 (5 bases). In germline, CDR1 is ENHRY, CDR2 SYGVKD. The CDR3 sequence is 16 residues long. Between the trimmed V and J ends, which lost 0 bases and 1 base, there was a span of 9 bases. CDR3 residues: CAISESQGRNTGELFF. The CDR3 DNA reads TGTGCCATCAGTGAGTCGCAGGGTAGGAACACCGGGGAGCTGTTTTTT.

The chain recombines TRBV2 with TRBJ2-1; 10 positions match TRBD2. J was trimmed by 10 bases and V by 7 bases; bases with no gene match: 10. Looked up from germline, CDR1 is SNHLY and CDR2 is FYNNEI. The CDR3 spans 14 residues. The CDR3 here is CASNGQREGSEQFF. CDR3 bases: TGTGCCAGCAATGGTCAGCGGGAGGGAAGCGAGCAGTTCTTC. Drawing the rest from reference TRBV2 and TRBJ2-1, the complete variable domain is EPEVTQTPSHQVTQMGQEVILRCVPISNHLYFYWYRQILGQKVEFLVSFYNNEISEKSEIFDDQFSVERPDGSNFTLKIRSTKLEDSAMYFCASNGQREGSEQFFGPGTRLTVL.

In this sample, this clone turned up many times. CDR3 sequence reads: CASSLGYRVPNYEQYF. The CDR3 DNA reads TGTGCCAGCAGTTTAGGCTACAGGGTCCCAAACTACGAGCAGTACTTC. The genes are TRBV27 and TRBJ2-7; perhaps TRBD1 as D (6 bases). Trimming cost V 2 bases and J 3 bases, with 17 bases left between them. This CDR3 spans 16 amino acids. Germline V gene sequence: CDR1 MNHEY, CDR2 SMNVEV (reference sequence).

The chain combines TRBV5-6 with TRBJ2-1; D is perhaps TRBD2 (5 bases). The germline V gene has CDR1 SGHDT and CDR2 YYEEEE. The CDR3 spans 17 residues. The germline V and J ends were trimmed by 0 bases and 3 bases, with 16 bases remaining between them. The CDR3 DNA follows: TGTGCCAGCAGCTTGGTTAGCGCGGAGGCAGGCTACAATGAGCAGTTCTTC. This gives the protein CASSLVSAEAGYNEQFF. Full variable domain (missing parts from reference TRBV5-6 and TRBJ2-1): DAGVTQSPTHLIKTRGQQVTLRCSPKSGHDTVSWYQQALGQGPQFIFQYYEEEERQRGNFPDRFSGHQFPNYSSELNVNALLLGDSALYLCASSLVSAEAGYNEQFFGPGTRLTVL.

V usage is TRBV30 and J usage is TRBJ1-6, with unresolved D. Germline V gene data show CDR1 as GTSNPN and CDR2 as SVGIG (reference sequence). CDR3 size: 15 residues. Trimming shortened V by 4 bases and J by 0 bases, and 10 bases separated the two germline ends. CDR3: CAWNAKSSYNSPLHF. CDR3 DNA: TGTGCCTGGAATGCGAAGAGCTCCTATAATTCACCCCTCCACTTT.

This clone was recorded at least ten times. The chain uses TRBV20-1 and TRBJ2-7, with 9 nucleotides matching TRBD2. Trimming at V came to 3 bases and at J to 0 bases, leaving 9 bases not matched to a gene. This CDR3 has 16 amino acids. Germline-derived CDR1 and CDR2 are DFQATT and SNEGSKA (reference sequence). The CDR3 region has the DNA TGCAGTGCTAGTGGGGTGGCGGGAGGGCGCTCCTACGAGCAGTACTTC. This sequence encodes CSASGVAGGRSYEQYF.

The chain recombines TRBV24-1 with TRBJ1-1; weak D call: TRBD1 (6 bases). The V gene lost 11 bases and the J gene lost 7 bases, with 16 bases spanning the gap. CDR1 and CDR2 (germline): KGHDR, SFDVKD. There are 12 residues in the CDR3. As DNA, the CDR3 is TGTGCCATCAGGACAGCGACCGATGAAGCTTTCTTT. The encoded protein is CAIRTATDEAFF.

The chain recombines TRBV11-2 with TRBJ2-3, with a tentative D call TRBD2 (6 bases). Germline V gene lookup returns CDR1 SGHAT and CDR2 FQNNGV. With 2 bases removed from V and 1 base from J, the gap between germline ends came to 16 bases. The CDR3 length is 17 residues. The CDR3 DNA sequence: TGTGCCAGCAGCTTATTCAGTGGGGGGTATGGCACAGATACGCAGTATTTT. Translation gives CASSLFSGGYGTDTQYF.

This clone appeared a single time. The chain has TRBV2 and TRBJ2-6; a weak D match, TRBD2 (6 bases). Trimming took 3 bases from V and 4 from J, leaving 10 bases between them. CDR1 is SNHLY and CDR2 is FYNNEI in the germline V gene. CDR3 length equals 15 residues. Here the CDR3 reads CASSEGGAGANVLTF. CDR3 sequence (DNA): TGTGCCAGCAGTGAGGGAGGAGCCGGGGCCAACGTCCTGACTTTC.

A single count supports this clone. The genes are TRBV27 and TRBJ2-7; the match to TRBD1 covers 11 bases. J lost 6 bases, V lost 8 bases, and 12 bases had no gene match. Germline values: CDR1 MNHEY, CDR2 SMNVEV (reference sequence). The CDR3 loop spans 15 amino acids. The CDR3 DNA reads TGTGCCAGCGGGGCTCCGGGACAGGGGGGCGGCGAGCAGTACTTC. This sequence encodes CASGAPGQGGGEQYF.

The genes are TRBV15 and TRBJ1-2; a weak D match, TRBD1 (5 bases). CDR1 is LNHNV and CDR2 is YYDKDF in the germline V gene (reference sequence). The CDR3 is 14 amino acids. The V gene lost 1 base and the J gene lost 8 bases, with 14 bases spanning the gap. This CDR3 reads CATSRVGREDGYTF. The DNA for the CDR3 is TGTGCCACCAGCAGAGTGGGCAGGGAGGACGGCTACACCTTC.